One and the same sample provided the 23 T cell receptor beta chains below, sequenced in a study of CXCR3-negative and CXCR3-positive naive CD8 T cells. Study conclusions and caveats: Naive cells positive for CXCR3 carried more hydrophobic TRB CDR3s than CXCR3-negative ones.

TRB cDNA was prepared as libraries by UMI-labeled 5' RACE. TCRdb reworked the 5' RACE reads into one entry per CDR3 protein, no DNA. Found here are approximately 120,000 distinct CDR3 sequences; the top ten clones hold about 0.35%. Their antigens remain unidentified. The sequenced sample was naive CXCR3+ CD8+ T cells from blood. The subset here: CD45RO-CCR7+CD27+CD95- naive CD8+ T cells expressing CXCR3 (TNR3+). The receptor set was obtained from a human donor in good health. Some clones in this sample may be carry-over from other donors' samples.

The genes are TRBV28 and TRBJ2-7; TCRdb names TRBD1, which stays unverified in the absence of DNA. The CDR3 is made up of 15 amino acids. Germline CDR1 is MDHEN and CDR2 is SYDVKM. The CDR3 spells CASTLPPQGRYEQYF.

V and J are TRBV25-1 and TRBJ2-2; TCRdb proposes TRBD1, but this gene call is untestable without DNA. This CDR3 comprises 15 residues. Germline CDR1 is MGHDK and CDR2 is SYGVNS. Here the CDR3 reads CASSDVGPGAGELFF.

CDR3 loop: CASSVGDRAYEQYF. J is TRBJ2-7 and V is TRBV9; TCRdb proposes TRBD1, but this gene call is untestable without DNA. The CDR3 sequence is 14 residues long. From germline, CDR1 is SGDLS and CDR2 YYNGEE.

The CDR3 sequence: CASAPSGRALAGELFF. The V gene is TRBV9, the J gene TRBJ2-2; TCRdb reports TRBD2, a call that lacks DNA to check it against. The germline V gene has CDR1 SGDLS and CDR2 YYNGEE. The CDR3 is made up of 16 amino acids.

The J gene is TRBJ2-7, the V gene TRBV11-2; no DNA is available, so the TRBD1 call from TCRdb remains unchecked. The CDR3 has 15 amino acids. Germline assignment: CDR1 SGHAT and CDR2 FQNNGV. CDR3 in amino acids: CASSARDSWGYEQYF. The full variable domain, in which reference TRBV11-2 and TRBJ2-7 provide the parts outside the CDR3, is EAGVAQSPRYKIIEKRQSVAFWCNPISGHATLYWYQQILGQGPKLLIQFQNNGVVDDSQLPKDRFSAERLKGVDSTLKIQPAKLEDSAVYLCASSARDSWGYEQYFGPGTRLTVT.

The gene calls are TRBV13 and TRBJ2-7; TCRdb gives TRBD1 as the D gene, but with no DNA this cannot be confirmed. CDR3 length: 16 amino acids. Looked up from germline, CDR1 is PRHDT and CDR2 is FYEKMQ (reference sequence). The CDR3 loop reads CASKDRDTESSYEQYF.

The V and J genes are TRBV28 and TRBJ2-7; there is no DNA to check the TCRdb D call of TRBD1. The CDR3 runs to 14 residues. The germline V gene encodes CDR1 MDHEN and CDR2 SYDVKM. The CDR3 sequence is CASSSPSGSYEQYF.

The CDR3 protein is CASSLGYGTVGGYEQYF. This rearrangement joins TRBV5-1 to TRBJ2-7; TCRdb designates TRBD1, a call that cannot be tested without DNA. Germline V gene sequence: CDR1 SGHRS, CDR2 YFSETQ. The CDR3 has 17 amino acids.

The chain has TRBV4-3 and TRBJ2-7; absent DNA, TCRdb's TRBD1 call cannot be checked. The germline CDR1 and CDR2 sequences are LGHNA and YSLEER. The CDR3 has 15 amino acids. The CDR3 loop is CASSQARDSSYEQYF.

The J gene is TRBJ1-2, the V gene TRBV4-3. The CDR3 consists of 15 residues. Per germline, CDR1 LGHNA and CDR2 YSLEER. The CDR3 spells CASSQDSAGPDGYTF.

The V and J genes are TRBV9 and TRBJ2-3; TCRdb's D call of TRBD1 is untestable without DNA. The CDR3 covers 15 residues. Per the germline V gene, CDR1 is SGDLS and CDR2 is YYNGEE. CDR3: CASSASGGFPDTQYF.

The chain couples TRBV14 to TRBJ2-3; the TCRdb D gene call, TRBD2, has no DNA to confirm it. CDR3 size: 16 residues. The germline V gene encodes CDR1 SGHDN and CDR2 FVKESK. CDR3 region: CASSQDLLAGADTQYF. The full variable domain, in which reference TRBV14 and TRBJ2-3 provide the parts outside the CDR3, is EAGVTQFPSHSVIEKGQTVTLRCDPISGHDNLYWYRRVMGKEIKFLLHFVKESKQDESGMPNNRFLAERTGGTYSTLKVQPAELEDSGVYFCASSQDLLAGADTQYFGPGTRLTVL.

The chain employs TRBV21-1 and TRBJ2-1; TCRdb's D call of TRBD2 is untestable without DNA. TRBV21-1 is shown as a pseudogene. This CDR3 is 17 amino acids long. The CDR3 reads CASSSPFGTSAYNEQFF.

The rearrangement joins TRBV4-2 to TRBJ2-1; as DNA is missing, the TRBD2 call by TCRdb cannot be tested. The CDR3 sequence is 16 residues long. From germline, CDR1 is LGHNA and CDR2 YNFKEQ. The CDR3 region is CASSQETAGGPNEQFF.

The chain links TRBV21-1 to TRBJ2-2; TCRdb outputs TRBD2, but without DNA this stays unchecked. TRBV21-1 is marked as a pseudogene. This CDR3 contains 16 residues. CDR3 region: CASSIGLAGPGGELFF.

Here the CDR3 reads CASSQYTARENTAELFF. The chain combines TRBV4-3 with TRBJ2-2; no DNA is available, so the TRBD1 call from TCRdb remains unchecked. The V gene's germline CDR1 is LGHNA and CDR2 YSLEER. The CDR3 extends over 17 amino acids.

V is TRBV7-9 and J is TRBJ2-7. The CDR3 contains 14 residues. CDR1 SEHNR and CDR2 FQNEAQ come from the germline V gene (reference sequence). The CDR3 here is CASSLEARKYEQYF.

V and J are TRBV29-1 and TRBJ1-1. The CDR3 sequence is 14 residues long. Germline CDR1 is SQVTM and CDR2 is ANQGSEA. CDR3 sequence reads: CSVQGYRMNTEAFF. The whole variable domain, remainder taken from reference TRBV29-1 and TRBJ1-1, is SAVISQKPSRDICQRGTSLTIQCQVDSQVTMMFWYRQQPGQSLTLIATANQGSEATYESGFVIDKFPISRPNLTFSTLTVSNMSPEDSSIYLCSVQGYRMNTEAFFGQGTRLTVV.

The rearrangement joins TRBV12-3 or TRBV12-4 to TRBJ2-1; TCRdb selects TRBD1, and the lack of DNA leaves this call unchecked. CDR3 length: 13 residues. The CDR3 is CASSFSGAGEQFF.

The chain is built from TRBV5-1 and TRBJ1-1. Germline V lookup: CDR1 SGHRS, CDR2 YFSETQ. CDR3 length: 15 residues. CDR3 sequence: CASSLVSRQNTEAFF.

This chain uses TRBV7-9 with TRBJ2-1. The CDR3 extends over 12 amino acids. The germline CDR1 and CDR2 sequences are SEHNR and FQNEAQ (reference sequence). This CDR3 reads CAISLAISEQFF.

This chain connects TRBV12-3 or TRBV12-4 to TRBJ2-7. The CDR3 has 13 residues. CDR3 loop: CASSSDTGYEQYF.

The gene calls are TRBV14 and TRBJ2-1. The CDR3 is 19 amino acids. The germline gives CDR1 SGHDN, CDR2 FVKESK. CDR3: CASSQGLSRIYSLNNEQFF.